One and the same sample provided the 24 T cell receptor beta chains below, sequenced in a study of molecular identifiers for immune sequencing clone quantification. TCRdb ran MiXCR on the PCR reads and lists one entry per CDR3 protein. The sample yields about 640,000 distinct CDR3 sequences, roughly 21% seen once. Sequenced material: naive CD8+ T cells from blood, with Jurkat cell RNA spiked in. Sample subset: FACS-sorted CD8+CD4-CCR7+CD45RA+ naive T cells. The receptors derive from a human donor in good health. Some libraries in this study had Jurkat cell RNA spiked in.

The CDR3 nucleotides read TGTGCCAGCAGCCAAGGGGCCTGGCCCCAGCATTTT. It yields the protein CASSQGAWPQHF. This chain connects TRBV3-1 to TRBJ1-5; D gene uncertain. The germline CDR1 and CDR2 sequences are LGHDT and YNNKEL (reference sequence). V was clipped by 1 base and J by 9 bases, with 7 bases between them. This CDR3 spans 12 amino acids. Full variable domain (missing parts from reference TRBV3-1 and TRBJ1-5): DTAVSQTPKYLVTQMGNDKSIKCEQNLGHDTMYWYKQDSKKFLKIMFSYNNKELIINETVPNRFSPKSPDKAHLNLHINSLELGDSAVYFCASSQGAWPQHFGDGTRLSIL.

At least ten counts were recorded for this clonotype. The rearrangement joins TRBV24-1 to TRBJ2-2; D not certain. V was shortened by 0 bases and J by 4 bases, with 2 bases between the two germline ends. This CDR3 has 13 residues. Germline V gene sequence: CDR1 KGHDR, CDR2 SFDVKD. The CDR3 DNA follows: TGTGCCACCAGTGATTTGCCCACCGGGGAGCTGTTTTTT. It translates to CATSDLPTGELFF.

The chain recombines TRBV7-9 with TRBJ2-6; D may be TRBD2 (7 bases). CDR1 and CDR2 from the germline V gene are SEHNR and FQNEAQ (reference sequence). CDR3 length: 17 residues. V was pared by 5 bases and J by 2 bases, with 16 bases between. In DNA, the CDR3 is TGTGCCAGCAGCCATGGGGACTACAGGGCTGGGGCCAACGTCCTGACTTTC. Its protein product is CASSHGDYRAGANVLTF.

In regard to this clonotype: Being one base from a much bigger clone, this may be a read error. The chain uses TRBV11-2 and TRBJ2-1; 8 bases map to TRBD2. J lost 0 bases, V lost 4 bases, and 17 bases had no gene match. The CDR3 loop spans 20 amino acids. Per germline, CDR1 SGHAT and CDR2 FQNNGV. DNA for the CDR3: TGTGCCAGCAGCTCCCCCCCGGGACTAGATGCGTCCGGCTCCTACAATGAGCAGTTCTTC. This sequence encodes CASSSPPGLDASGSYNEQFF. Looking up the rest from reference TRBV11-2 and TRBJ2-1 gives the full variable domain: EAGVAQSPRYKIIEKRQSVAFWCNPISGHATLYWYQQILGQGPKLLIQFQNNGVVDDSQLPKDRFSAERLKGVDSTLKIQPAKLEDSAVYLCASSSPPGLDASGSYNEQFFGPGTRLTVL.

This clonotype was detected only a few times. This rearrangement joins TRBV11-3 to TRBJ2-3; either TRBD1 or TRBD2 may fit D (5 bases each). The CDR3 is made up of 14 amino acids. Germline CDR1 is SGHNT and CDR2 is YENEEA. V lost 4 bases to trimming and J lost 4 bases, with 12 bases between them. CDR3 region: CASSSGTVPDTQYF. The CDR3 DNA reads as TGTGCCAGCAGCTCTGGGACGGTCCCAGATACGCAGTATTTT.

This clonotype was picked up many times. The gene calls are TRBV6-5 and TRBJ2-7; D gene unclear. V lost 0 bases, J lost 2 bases, and 8 bases lay in between. The CDR3 runs to 14 residues. Germline V gene data show CDR1 as MNHEY and CDR2 as SVGAGI. The chain's CDR3 is CASSYSPQAYEQYF. CDR3 DNA sequence: TGTGCCAGCAGTTACTCGCCCCAAGCCTACGAGCAGTACTTC.

This clonotype was picked up one time. Just one base apart from a much larger clone, this may be a read error. This rearrangement joins TRBV6-6 to TRBJ1-6; 7 bases match TRBD1. Germline V lookup: CDR1 MNHNY, CDR2 SVGAGI (reference sequence). The J segment lost 8 bases and the V segment lost 10 bases, leaving 8 bases of the junction unmatched. This CDR3 has 13 amino acids. CDR3 bases: TGTGCCACGGTGGGACAGTATGATTCACCCCTCCACTTT. Translated, it gives CATVGQYDSPLHF.

This clonotype was seen repeatedly, ten times or more. The gene calls are TRBV9 and TRBJ1-4; unclear D gene. Per the germline V gene, CDR1 is SGDLS and CDR2 is YYNGEE. This CDR3 has 15 amino acids. Trimming left V 3 bases short and J 0 bases short, with 9 bases between. The CDR3 DNA reads TGTGCCAGCAGCGGAAGACACGCAACTAATGAAAAACTGTTTTTT. As protein: CASSGRHATNEKLFF. Full variable domain (remainder filled in from reference TRBV9 and TRBJ1-4): DSGVTQTPKHLITATGQRVTLRCSPRSGDLSVYWYQQSLDQGLQFLIQYYNGEERAKGNILERFSAQQFPDLHSELNLSSLELGDSALYFCASSGRHATNEKLFFGSGTQLSVL.

This clonotype was observed at least ten times. The chain carries TRBV19 and TRBJ2-6; TRBD2 might be the D (5 bases). CDR1 is LNHDA and CDR2 is SQIVND in the germline V gene (reference sequence). The germline V and J ends were trimmed by 5 bases and 0 bases, with 17 bases remaining between them. The CDR3 has 18 residues. Written as DNA, the CDR3 is TGTGCCAGTAGTCCGTACAGCGGAGTAGTCTCTGGGGCCAACGTCCTGACTTTC. It yields the protein CASSPYSGVVSGANVLTF.

This clonotype has a handful of counts. The chain links TRBV9 to TRBJ2-3, with TRBD2 as a possible D gene (6 bases). Trimming cost V 0 bases and J 6 bases, with 14 bases left between them. The CDR3 is 15 amino acids. Germline V lookup: CDR1 SGDLS, CDR2 YYNGEE. CDR3 region: CASSVVLSGADTQYF. CDR3 DNA: TGTGCCAGCAGCGTAGTGCTTAGCGGAGCGGATACGCAGTATTTT.

This clonotype was observed at least ten times. The chain links TRBV15 to TRBJ2-1, with D maybe TRBD1 (6 bases). This CDR3 contains 13 residues. Trimming took off 4 bases at V and 8 bases at J, with 12 bases between the two ends. Germline assignment: CDR1 LNHNV and CDR2 YYDKDF (reference sequence). DNA for the CDR3: TGTGCCACCAGCACAGGGGTAGGAGATGAGCAGTTCTTC. Its protein product is CATSTGVGDEQFF. Combining the CDR3 with reference TRBV15 and TRBJ2-1 gives the whole variable domain DAMVIQNPRYQVTQFGKPVTLSCSQTLNHNVMYWYQQKSSQAPKLLFHYYDKDFNNEADTPDNFQSRRPNTSFCFLDIRSPGLGDTAMYLCATSTGVGDEQFFGPGTRLTVL.

This clonotype has ten or more counts. V usage is TRBV27 and J usage is TRBJ2-3; 10 bases are a match to TRBD1. This CDR3 spans 16 amino acids. Germline CDR1 and CDR2: MNHEY and SMNVEV (reference sequence). V was pared by 0 bases and J by 1 base, with 1 base of the junction left unmatched. The CDR3 spells CASSLSTGGGTDTQYF. The CDR3 DNA follows: TGTGCCAGCAGTTTATCGACAGGGGGCGGCACAGATACGCAGTATTTT.

Many counts were recorded for this clonotype. This rearrangement joins TRBV29-1 to TRBJ1-1; D remains ambiguous. This CDR3 spans 14 amino acids. The V end was cut by 7 bases, the J end by 0 bases, with 15 bases between. Per germline, CDR1 SQVTM and CDR2 ANQGSEA. The CDR3 DNA is TGCAGCGCCCGAGCGGCAGGTTTGAACACTGAAGCTTTCTTT. Translated: CSARAAGLNTEAFF.

Concerning this clonotype: The junction departs from the called germline gene at one end, perhaps through a read error. The chain couples TRBV7-7 to TRBJ2-5, with 9 bases lining up with TRBD2. This CDR3 is 17 amino acids long. CDR1 and CDR2 from the germline V gene are SSHAT and FNYEAQ (reference sequence). As DNA, the CDR3 is TGTGCTAGCAGTTACCTTAGCGGGAGCGGACCTGGGGAGACCCAGTACTTC. Translated, it gives CASSYLSGSGPGETQYF.

The table lists this clonotype with a few counts. The chain combines TRBV30 with TRBJ2-2, with D maybe TRBD2 (6 bases). With 8 bases removed from V and 4 bases from J, the gap between germline ends came to 14 bases. The CDR3 is made up of 13 amino acids. In germline, CDR1 is GTSNPN, CDR2 SVGIG (reference sequence). The CDR3 protein is CARTWGGTGELFF. DNA for the CDR3: TGTGCCCGGACGTGGGGAGGCACCGGGGAGCTGTTTTTT.

J is TRBJ1-5 and V is TRBV19; TRBD1 aligns across 7 bases. Losses at the gene ends were 5 bases for V and 3 bases for J; bases not matched to a gene: 7. CDR3 length equals 15 residues. Germline CDR1 reads LNHDA; CDR2 reads SQIVND (reference sequence). CDR3 loop: CASSVTGTVNQPQHF. CDR3 nucleotide sequence: TGTGCCAGTAGTGTCACCGGGACAGTCAATCAGCCCCAGCATTTT.

This clonotype was seen many times. The rearrangement joins TRBV28 to TRBJ2-2, with TRBD1 identical over 9 bases. V lost 5 bases, J lost 3 bases, and 4 bases stayed unmatched. The CDR3 has 15 amino acids. Per the germline V gene, CDR1 is MDHEN and CDR2 is SYDVKM. CDR3 in amino acids: CASSGDRADTGELFF. The CDR3 nucleotides read TGTGCCAGCAGTGGGGACAGGGCGGACACCGGGGAGCTGTTTTTT.

As regards this clonotype: A read error may explain this, as a much larger clone is one base away. The chain is built from TRBV4-1 and TRBJ1-6; a weak D match, TRBD1 (5 bases). CDR1 and CDR2 (germline): MGHRA, YSYEKL. The CDR3 extends over 14 amino acids. CDR3 DNA sequence: TGCGCCGGGGGAGGGGCACAACTTAATTCACCCCTCCGCTTT. This codes for CAGGGAQLNSPLRF.

In its sample, this clonotype was seen many times. J is TRBJ2-1 and V is TRBV4-3; 10 bases are a match to TRBD2. Germline-derived CDR1 and CDR2 are LGHNA and YSLEER. The length of the CDR3 is 15 residues. Trimming removed 1 base from V and 8 bases from J; junction bases left unmatched: 5. The CDR3, as DNA: TGCGCCAGCAGCCAAGGCCTAGCGGGGGTATATGAGCAGTTCTTC. It translates to CASSQGLAGVYEQFF.

This clonotype was picked up many times. The chain couples TRBV9 to TRBJ2-7; 8 nucleotides match TRBD2. Germline V lookup: CDR1 SGDLS, CDR2 YYNGEE. With 3 bases clipped from V and 5 bases from J, the junction kept 4 bases outside the gene matches. The CDR3 consists of 13 residues. DNA for the CDR3: TGTGCCAGCAGCGCTAGCGGGTACGACGAGCAGTACTTC. This gives the protein CASSASGYDEQYF.

V usage is TRBV7-9 and J usage is TRBJ2-7; D possibly corresponds to TRBD1 (6 bases). This CDR3 region has 14 residues. The V and J ends lost 5 bases and 10 bases respectively, with 21 bases between them. Germline CDR1 is SEHNR and CDR2 is FQNEAQ (reference sequence). The DNA for the CDR3 is TGTGCCAGCAGCGACGGAGCTTTCTCGGACAGACAGTACTTC. This translates into CASSDGAFSDRQYF.

This clonotype was detected only a few times. The chain employs TRBV20-1 and TRBJ2-7, with 11 positions matching TRBD2. The CDR3 covers 16 residues. Unmatched junction bases numbered 10, after V lost 6 bases and J lost 0 bases. Germline loops: CDR1 DFQATT, CDR2 SNEGSKA (reference sequence). The CDR3 is CSAERRTSGYSYEQYF. CDR3 nucleotides: TGCAGTGCAGAGAGAAGGACTAGCGGGTACTCCTACGAGCAGTACTTC.

This clonotype was detected many times. V is TRBV7-9 and J is TRBJ2-5; 12 nucleotides align to TRBD2. Germline assignment: CDR1 SEHNR and CDR2 FQNEAQ (reference sequence). V lost 0 bases and J lost 7; bases outside the gene matches: 6. The CDR3 totals 16 residues. Written as DNA, the CDR3 is TGTGCCAGCAGCTTAGCACTCGGACTAGCGGGAACGACCCAGTACTTC. Translated: CASSLALGLAGTTQYF.

This clonotype was detected ten times or more. The chain combines TRBV15 with TRBJ1-1; D is undetermined. The CDR3 consists of 16 residues. Germline V CDR1 and CDR2: LNHNV, YYDKDF (reference sequence). Deletions cut 0 bases from V and 4 bases from J, with 15 bases between. The CDR3 loop reads CATSRDLGTAATEAFF. DNA of the CDR3: TGTGCCACCAGCAGAGACCTGGGCACGGCGGCCACTGAAGCTTTCTTT.